This T cell receptor (beta chain) was recorded in a study of Graves' ophthalmopathy and Graves' hyperthyroidism. Ophthalmopathy donors were characterized by moderate-to-severe activity, CAS of at least 3, NOSPECS of at least 4, and duration under 3 months. The study excluded patients with other autoimmune diseases, uncontrolled infections, pregnancy or lactation. Orbital computed tomography, together with clinical symptoms, serum thyroxine, TRAb and thyroid ultrasound, was used for diagnosis. Study-wide results and limits: Most thyroid clonotypes expanded beyond 0.001 frequency were also found in blood.

Amplification targeted the TCR beta CDR3 regions, with RNA transcripts as the source material. First-round RT-PCR with HTBI primers preceded a second-round multiplex PCR. TCRdb recomputed calls from the multiplex PCR reads with MiXCR, one row per CDR3 protein. The table has about 740,000 distinct CDR3 sequences, roughly two fifths seen once. Note on this clonotype: Its target is unknown.

The CDR3 covers 14 residues. The V segment lost 6 bases and the J segment 8 bases; nucleotides outside the gene matches: 10. CDR1 and CDR2 (germline): MGHDK, SYGVNS. The receptor comes from an adult man with Graves' ophthalmopathy. This sequence joins TRBV25-1 and TRBJ1-2, with 9 bases matching TRBD1. Sequenced: peripheral blood. CDR3 sequence (DNA): TGTGCCAGCAGCCCTTCCACAGGGGGCGCCGGCTACACCTTC. As protein: CASSPSTGGAGYTF.